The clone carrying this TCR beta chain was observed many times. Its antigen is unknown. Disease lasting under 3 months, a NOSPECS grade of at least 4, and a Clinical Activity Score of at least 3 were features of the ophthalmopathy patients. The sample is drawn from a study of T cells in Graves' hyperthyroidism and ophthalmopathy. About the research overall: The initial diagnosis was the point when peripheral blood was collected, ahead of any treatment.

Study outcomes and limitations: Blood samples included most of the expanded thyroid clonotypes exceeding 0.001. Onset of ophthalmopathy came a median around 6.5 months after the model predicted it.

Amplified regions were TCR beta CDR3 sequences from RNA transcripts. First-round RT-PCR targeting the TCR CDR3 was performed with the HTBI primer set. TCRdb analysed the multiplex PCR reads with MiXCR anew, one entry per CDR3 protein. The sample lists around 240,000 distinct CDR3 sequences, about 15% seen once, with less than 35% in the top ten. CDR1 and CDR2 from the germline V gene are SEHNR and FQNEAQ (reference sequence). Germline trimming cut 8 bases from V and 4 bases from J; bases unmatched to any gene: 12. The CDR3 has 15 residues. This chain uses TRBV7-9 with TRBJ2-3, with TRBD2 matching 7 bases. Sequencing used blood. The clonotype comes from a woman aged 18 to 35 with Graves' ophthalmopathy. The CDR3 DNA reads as TGTGCCAGCCACCCCCGGGGCGGGAGCCCAGATACGCAGTATTTT. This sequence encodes CASHPRGGSPDTQYF.